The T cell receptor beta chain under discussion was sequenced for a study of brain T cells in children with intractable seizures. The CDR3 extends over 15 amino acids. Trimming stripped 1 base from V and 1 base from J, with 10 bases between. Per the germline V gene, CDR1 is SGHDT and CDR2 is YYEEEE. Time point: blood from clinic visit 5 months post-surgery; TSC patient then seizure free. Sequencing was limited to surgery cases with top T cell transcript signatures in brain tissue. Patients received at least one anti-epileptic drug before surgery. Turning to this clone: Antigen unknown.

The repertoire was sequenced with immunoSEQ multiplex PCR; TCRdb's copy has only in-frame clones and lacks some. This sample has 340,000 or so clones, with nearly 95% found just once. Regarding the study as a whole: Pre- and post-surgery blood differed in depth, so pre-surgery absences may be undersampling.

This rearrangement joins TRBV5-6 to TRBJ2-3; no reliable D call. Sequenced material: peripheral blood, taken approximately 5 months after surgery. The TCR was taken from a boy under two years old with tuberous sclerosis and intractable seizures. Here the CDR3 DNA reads TGTGCCAGCAGCTTGAGAGAGGCCGGCACAGATACGCAGTATTTT. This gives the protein CASSLREAGTDTQYF.